This TCR beta chain appears in the sequencing data of a study of CD8+ T cells in alopecia areata. Study findings and constraints: The study found higher clonality in lesional than normal scalp, especially in alopecia totalis/universalis.

Regarding this clone: The antigen is not known. Genes and germline come from the mouse. The read gets to within 4 residues of the CDR3 end, and the germline J gene fills in the rest.

Pooled cells of cutaneous lymph node origin were sorted on CD4, CD8alpha, NKG2D, NKG2ACE and other markers. RNA, once extracted, was reverse transcribed into cDNA for use as the sequencing template. Clones were sequenced by immunoSEQ multiplex PCR, and TCRdb holds only the in-frame ones, with some missing. There are about 300,000 clones in the sample, none observed a single time. Per the germline V gene, CDR1 is NSHNY and CDR2 is SYGAGN. The junction had 1 base not matched to a gene; V was cut back by 5 bases and J by 2 bases. The CDR3 is 15 amino acids. The clonotype originates from a C3H/HeJ mouse with alopecia areata. The mouse strain carries the MHC haplotype H2-k. This chain connects TRBV13-1 to TRBJ2-4, with TRBD2 matching over 14 bases. Sequencing used CD4+ T cells sorted from a lymph node. The sequenced part of the CDR3 DNA is TGTGCCAGCAGGGGACTGGGGGGGCCTCAAAAC. This codes for CASRGLGGPQN. The full CDR3 reads CASRGLGGPQNTLYF.